Detailed here is one TCR beta chain. From germline, CDR1 is DFQATT and CDR2 SNEGSKA (reference sequence). The CDR3 length is 14 residues. This sample is drawn from a study of monozygotic twins with inflammatory bowel disease. TCRdb re-called the 5' RACE reads and gives one entry per CDR3 protein, without DNA. The sample includes 140,000 to 150,000 distinct CDR3 sequences. The clonotype was recovered from a human donor with ulcerative colitis or Crohn's disease, or a healthy co-twin of an affected twin (not recorded which). Sequencing input: blood. The chain is built from TRBV20-1 and TRBJ1-1; the D call of TRBD1 rests on TCRdb alone, since no DNA is present to check it. CDR3 loop: CSARGWKGSTEAFF.